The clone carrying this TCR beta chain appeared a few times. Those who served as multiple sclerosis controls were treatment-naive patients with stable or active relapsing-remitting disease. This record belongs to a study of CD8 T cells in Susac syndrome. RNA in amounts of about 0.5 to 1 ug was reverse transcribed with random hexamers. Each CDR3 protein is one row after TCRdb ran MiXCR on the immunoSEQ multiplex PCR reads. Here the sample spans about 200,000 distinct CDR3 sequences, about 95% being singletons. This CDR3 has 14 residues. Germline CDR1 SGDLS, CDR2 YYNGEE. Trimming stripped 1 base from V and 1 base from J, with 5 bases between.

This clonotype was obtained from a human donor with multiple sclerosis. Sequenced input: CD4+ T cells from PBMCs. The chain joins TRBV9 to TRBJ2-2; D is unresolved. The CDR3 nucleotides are TGTGCCAGCAGCGTATCCGGGAACACCGGGGAGCTGTTTTTT. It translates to CASSVSGNTGELFF.